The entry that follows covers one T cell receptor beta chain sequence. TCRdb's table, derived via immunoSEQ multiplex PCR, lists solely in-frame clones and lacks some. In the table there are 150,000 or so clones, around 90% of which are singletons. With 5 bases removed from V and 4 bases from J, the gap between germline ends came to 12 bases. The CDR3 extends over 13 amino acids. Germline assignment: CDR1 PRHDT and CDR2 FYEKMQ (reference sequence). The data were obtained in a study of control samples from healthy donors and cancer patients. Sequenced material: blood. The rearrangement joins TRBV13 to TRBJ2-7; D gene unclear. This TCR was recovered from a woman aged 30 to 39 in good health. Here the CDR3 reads CASSNSRRYEQYV. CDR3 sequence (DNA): TGTGCCAGCAGCAACTCGAGGCGTTACGAGCAGTACGTC.